Included here is one T cell receptor beta chain sequence, with context. Its antigen is not yet known. No qualities accompany the bases; no much larger clone lies one base away. The sample's time point, from its label and the paper: newly diagnosed GD, antithyroid drugs for less than 3 months. RNA was extracted from PBMCs in TRIzol for both TCR sequencing and RNA sequencing. The diagnosis of Graves' disease followed American Thyroid Association guidelines. Patients were recruited from an endocrinology department in Xi'an, China. Each patient gave roughly 10 milliliters of peripheral blood, collected in an EDTA anticoagulant tube. Ficoll Paque Plus density gradient separation was used to isolate PBMCs, and no further T cell sorting was done. An Agilent 2100 Bioanalyzer and agarose gel were used to check RNA quality, while a NanoDrop 2000 measured RNA concentration. These data originate in a study of regulatory T cells in long-lasting Graves disease (dated by TCRdb to the early 2020s). At the level of the whole study: Antithyroid drugs had been taken for less than 3 months by newly diagnosed Graves' disease patients. The study was registered as a clinical trial and conducted in China. This study used TCR sequencing and RNA sequencing of peripheral blood to compare persistent Graves' disease patients against newly diagnosed Graves' disease patients. A total of roughly 35 samples were covered by TCR sequencing, comprising roughly 13 persistent and 20 or so newly diagnosed Graves' disease patients. Study-level results and caveats: Only the TCR beta chain was sequenced and analyzed. Lower TCR Shannon entropy and fewer highly expanded clones were observed in persistent Graves' disease patients than in newly diagnosed patients, which suggested clonal expansion. Preferential use of TRBV28, TRBJ1-2 and TRBJ2-5 was observed in persistent disease, whereas TRBV20-1 and TRBJ2-1 were favored in newly diagnosed disease. The authors noted that the small sample size was a limitation that may lower accuracy. The study examined only peripheral blood because the primary lesion, thyroid tissue, could not be accessed. Persistent patients shared more public clonotypes among themselves (over 2,500) than newly diagnosed patients did (about 970).

The receptor library was made with multiplex PCR. Sequencing took place on an Illumina HiSeq 4000. CDR3 regions were amplified by Arm-PCR with iRepertoire HTBI primers to construct TCR beta libraries. PCR products were gel purified before sequencing. Regarding the original processing steps: Gene usage analysis of CDR3 amino acid clonotypes used the approximately 62 TRBV and more than 13 TRBJ segments found across samples. Filtered high-quality paired reads were merged into contigs using COPE and FqMerger. Contigs were aligned with BLAST to IMGT TRBV, TRBD and TRBJ reference genes, and CDR3 was defined per IMGT. Highly expanded clones were defined as clonotypes with a frequency above 0.1%. Shannon entropy was used to measure repertoire diversity, and the Gini coefficient was used to measure V-J evenness. A clonotype was considered public if more than one individual shared it. Using fastp at Q25 and MiXCR, TCRdb reprocessed the public reads and kept productive beta chains. All rows with the same CDR3 protein become a single entry with the most common DNA and genes. These V and J calls are TCRdb output, not the study's own analysis. Recorded for this sample are hundreds of thousands of distinct CDR3 sequences; 15% to 20% of them occurred a single time. The leading ten clones occupy about 17% of the sample.

Germline trimming: 5 bases from V, 9 bases from J; junction bases outside gene matches: 8. Spanning cysteine to phenylalanine, the CDR3 consists of 14 amino acids. Just CDR3 DNA is preserved here, 42 bases in frame from base 1. The germline V gene sets CDR1 to SGHAT and CDR2 to FQNNGV. Another study also made use of these data, one on T cells in Graves' hyperthyroidism and ophthalmopathy. In that second paper, the authors write: Stable Graves' hyperthyroidism was defined as the absence of progression to ophthalmopathy over 18 months of follow-up. Hyperthyroidism patients were newly diagnosed, with disease duration under 2 months, and aged 18 to 65 years. Exclusion was applied to patients with uncontrolled infections, other autoimmune diseases, pregnancy or lactation. Diagnoses relied on clinical symptoms, serum thyroxine and TRAb, thyroid ultrasound and orbital computed tomography. For the first round of RT-PCR on the TCR CDR3, the HTBI primer set was used together with the Qiagen OneStep RT-PCR kit. Most expanded thyroid clonotypes (frequency above 0.001) were also detected in blood, suggesting blood repertoires may reflect thyroid immune responses. A 13 V-J signature model separated ophthalmopathy from stable hyperthyroidism, with roughly 88% sensitivity and just under 84% specificity in cross-validation and 80%/75% in testing. During validation, the model predicted progression to ophthalmopathy a median of roughly six months ahead of onset, with around 71% sensitivity and 72% to 85% specificity. A discovery cohort of approximately 100 patients, approximately 44 with Graves' ophthalmopathy and about 60 with stable Graves' hyperthyroidism, was used to find distinguishing TCR V-J signatures. An independent validation cohort of 18 to 20 hyperthyroidism patients and about 15 patients who later progressed to ophthalmopathy tested prospective prediction of ophthalmopathy. The roughly 100 discovery patients were randomly divided into training and test sets at a 7:3 ratio. The study also compared thyroid tissue and blood T-cell repertoires from more than 5 Graves' hyperthyroidism patients. Following sampling, methimazole starting at 30 mg daily was given to hyperthyroidism patients, and high-dose intravenous methylprednisolone was given to ophthalmopathy patients. A second multiplex PCR round built the libraries, followed by size selection and purification. Sequencing of the libraries was done on an Illumina HiSeq2000 using paired-end 100 bp reads. SOAPnuke was used to process the raw data, throwing out any read that contained adapters or uncalled bases, had a mean Phred below 15, or lacked an exact constant-primer or identifier match. COPE v1.2.5 was used to merge high-quality paired reads, and clonotypes were defined as unique nucleotide sequences. MiTCR v1.1 was used to align clonotypes to the IMGT TRBV, TRBD and TRBJ reference segments. Only V-J combinations with frequency above 0.0001, covering about 99% of repertoires, were analysed. The TCS score was defined as F50 (clonal expansion) divided by E x V (chaos), with BLOSUM62-based TCRdist calculated between CDR3 peptides within each V-J. Welch's t-statistics and random forest reduced 500 to 550 V-J features to 10 to 15, which were used in a naive Bayes classifier (R e1071). No statistical method was used to set the sample size in advance, and investigators knew the group allocation. The paper describes TCR Vbeta CDR3 sequencing of 130 to 150 peripheral blood samples, made up of 43 ophthalmopathy patients, roughly 72 hyperthyroidism patients and roughly 17 progressor patients.

The chain uses TRBV11-2 and TRBJ2-1, with 9 bases aligning to TRBD1. The sequence derives from a woman aged 25-40 years with Graves disease. Donor details come from another sample of the same person, matched by shared clones. The sample in question was peripheral blood mononuclear cells (PBMCs), obtained at new diagnosis, from a patient treated with antithyroid drugs. The CDR3 is CASSTGTGLREQFF. In nucleotides, the sequence is TGTGCCAGCAGCACCGGGACAGGGTTACGTGAGCAGTTCTTC. The full variable domain, with segments outside the CDR3 supplied by the reference TRBV11-2 and TRBJ2-1 proteins, appears as EAGVAQSPRYKIIEKRQSVAFWCNPISGHATLYWYQQILGQGPKLLIQFQNNGVVDDSQLPKDRFSAERLKGVDSTLKIQPAKLEDSAVYLCASSTGTGLREQFFGPGTRLTVL.